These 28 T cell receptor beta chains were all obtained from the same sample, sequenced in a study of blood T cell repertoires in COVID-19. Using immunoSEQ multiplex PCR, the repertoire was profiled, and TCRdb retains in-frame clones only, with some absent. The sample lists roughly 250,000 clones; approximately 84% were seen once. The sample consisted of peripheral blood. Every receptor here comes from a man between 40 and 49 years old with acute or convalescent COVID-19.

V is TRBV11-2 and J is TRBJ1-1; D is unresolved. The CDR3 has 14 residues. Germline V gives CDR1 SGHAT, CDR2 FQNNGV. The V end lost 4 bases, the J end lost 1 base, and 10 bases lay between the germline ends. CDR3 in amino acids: CASSSTDWNTEAFF. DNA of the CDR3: TGTGCCAGCAGCTCCACTGATTGGAACACTGAAGCTTTCTTT.

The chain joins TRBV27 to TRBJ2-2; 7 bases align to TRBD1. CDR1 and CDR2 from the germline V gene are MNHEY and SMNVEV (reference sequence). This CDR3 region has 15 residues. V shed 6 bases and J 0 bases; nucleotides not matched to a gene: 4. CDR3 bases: TGTGCCAGCAGGACAACAGGGGCGAACACCGGGGAGCTGTTTTTT. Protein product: CASRTTGANTGELFF.

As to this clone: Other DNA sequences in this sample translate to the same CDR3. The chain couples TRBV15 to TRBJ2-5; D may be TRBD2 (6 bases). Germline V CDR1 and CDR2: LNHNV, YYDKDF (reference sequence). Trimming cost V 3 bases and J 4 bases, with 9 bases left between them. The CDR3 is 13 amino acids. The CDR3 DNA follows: TGTGCCACCAGCAGGGGGGGAGGAGAGACCCAGTACTTC. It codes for CATSRGGGETQYF. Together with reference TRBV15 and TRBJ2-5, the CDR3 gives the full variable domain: DAMVIQNPRYQVTQFGKPVTLSCSQTLNHNVMYWYQQKSSQAPKLLFHYYDKDFNNEADTPDNFQSRRPNTSFCFLDIRSPGLGDTAMYLCATSRGGGETQYFGPGTRLLVL.

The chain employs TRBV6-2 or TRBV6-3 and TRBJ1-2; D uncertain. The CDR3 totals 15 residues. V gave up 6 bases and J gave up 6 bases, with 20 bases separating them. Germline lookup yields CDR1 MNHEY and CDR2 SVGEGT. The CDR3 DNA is TGTGCCAGCAGCAGGAGGGAAGGAGGGTTAAATGGCTACACCTTC. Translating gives CASSRREGGLNGYTF.

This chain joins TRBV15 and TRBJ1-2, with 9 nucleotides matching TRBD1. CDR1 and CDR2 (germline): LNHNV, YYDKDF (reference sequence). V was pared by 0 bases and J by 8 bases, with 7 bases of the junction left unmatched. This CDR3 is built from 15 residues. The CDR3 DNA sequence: TGTGCCACCAGCAGAGATAACAGGGGGCTGGAGGGCTACACCTTC. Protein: CATSRDNRGLEGYTF.

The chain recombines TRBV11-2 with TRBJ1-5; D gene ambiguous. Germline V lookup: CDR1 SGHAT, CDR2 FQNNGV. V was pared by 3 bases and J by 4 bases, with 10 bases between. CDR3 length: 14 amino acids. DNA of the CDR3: TGTGCCAGCAGCTTGGACGGGAGAAATCAGCCCCAGCATTTT. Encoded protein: CASSLDGRNQPQHF.

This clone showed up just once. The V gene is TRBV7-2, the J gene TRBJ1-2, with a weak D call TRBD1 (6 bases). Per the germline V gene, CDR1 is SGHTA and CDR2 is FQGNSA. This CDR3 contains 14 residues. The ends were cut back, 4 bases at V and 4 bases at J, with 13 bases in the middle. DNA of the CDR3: TGTGCCAGCAGCTCGCCCGGACAGTTCTATGGCTACACCTTC. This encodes CASSSPGQFYGYTF.

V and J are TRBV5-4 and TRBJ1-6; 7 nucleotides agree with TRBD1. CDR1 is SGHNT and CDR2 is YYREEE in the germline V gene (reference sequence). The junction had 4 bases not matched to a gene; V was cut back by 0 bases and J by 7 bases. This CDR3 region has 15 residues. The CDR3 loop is CASSLAAGGNSPLHF. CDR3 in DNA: TGTGCCAGCAGCTTGGCCGCAGGGGGGAATTCACCCCTCCACTTT.

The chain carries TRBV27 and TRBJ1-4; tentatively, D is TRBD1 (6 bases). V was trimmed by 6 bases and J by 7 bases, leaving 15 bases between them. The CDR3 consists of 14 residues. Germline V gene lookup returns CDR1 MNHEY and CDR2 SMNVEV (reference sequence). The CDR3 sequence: CASSLQGLGEKLFF. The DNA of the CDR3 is TGTGCCAGCAGCTTACAGGGTCTGGGTGAAAAACTGTTTTTT.

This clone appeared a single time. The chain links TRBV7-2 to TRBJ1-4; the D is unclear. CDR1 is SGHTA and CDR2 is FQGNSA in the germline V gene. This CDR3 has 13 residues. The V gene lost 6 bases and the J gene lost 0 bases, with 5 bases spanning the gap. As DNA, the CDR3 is TGTGCCAGCAGAATTACAACTAATGAAAAACTGTTTTTT. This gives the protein CASRITTNEKLFF.

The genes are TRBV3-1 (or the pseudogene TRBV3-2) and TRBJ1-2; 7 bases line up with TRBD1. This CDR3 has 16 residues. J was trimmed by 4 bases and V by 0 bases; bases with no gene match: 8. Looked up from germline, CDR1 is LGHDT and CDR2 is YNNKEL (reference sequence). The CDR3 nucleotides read TGTGCCAGCAGCCAAGAATGGTCACAGGGGAGCTATGGCTACACCTTC. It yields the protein CASSQEWSQGSYGYTF.

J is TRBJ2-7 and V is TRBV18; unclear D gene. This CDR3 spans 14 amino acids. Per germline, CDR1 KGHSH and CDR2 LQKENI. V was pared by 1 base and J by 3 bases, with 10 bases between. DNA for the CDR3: TGTGCCAGCTCACCACGTGCAGATCTCTACGAGCAGTACTTC. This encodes CASSPRADLYEQYF. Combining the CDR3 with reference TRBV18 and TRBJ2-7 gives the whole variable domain NAGVMQNPRHLVRRRGQEARLRCSPMKGHSHVYWYRQLPEEGLKFMVYLQKENIIDESGMPKERFSAEFPKEGPSILRIQQVVRGDSAAYFCASSPRADLYEQYFGPGTRLTVT.

For the CDR3, the DNA is TGTGCCAGCTCACCACGGCGGGGGGGTATAAATGAGCAGTTCTTC. It specifies CASSPRRGGINEQFF. This sequence joins TRBV18 and TRBJ2-1, with TRBD2 identical over 9 bases. CDR1 and CDR2 from the germline V gene are KGHSH and LQKENI. This CDR3 has 15 residues. The junction had 5 bases not matched to a gene; V was cut back by 1 base and J by 7 bases.

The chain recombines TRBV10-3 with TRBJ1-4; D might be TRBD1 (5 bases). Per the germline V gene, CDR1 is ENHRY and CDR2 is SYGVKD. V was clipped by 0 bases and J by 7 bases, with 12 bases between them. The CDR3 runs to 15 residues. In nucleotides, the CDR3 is TGTGCCATCAGTGAGTCTTCCATCGGGGGTGAAAAACTGTTTTTT. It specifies CAISESSIGGEKLFF.

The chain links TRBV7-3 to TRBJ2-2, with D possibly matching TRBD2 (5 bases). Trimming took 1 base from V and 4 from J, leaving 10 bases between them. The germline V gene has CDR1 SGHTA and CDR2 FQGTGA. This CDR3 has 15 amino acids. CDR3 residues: CASSLRGFVTGELFF. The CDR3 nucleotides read TGTGCCAGCAGCTTAAGAGGGTTCGTCACCGGGGAGCTGTTTTTT.

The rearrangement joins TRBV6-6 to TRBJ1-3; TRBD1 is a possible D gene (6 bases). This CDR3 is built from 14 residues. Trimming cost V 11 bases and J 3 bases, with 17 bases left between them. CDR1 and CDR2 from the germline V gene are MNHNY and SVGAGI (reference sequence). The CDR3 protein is CAAQQGGYGNTIYF. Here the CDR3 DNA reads TGTGCCGCCCAACAGGGTGGTTATGGAAACACCATATATTTT.

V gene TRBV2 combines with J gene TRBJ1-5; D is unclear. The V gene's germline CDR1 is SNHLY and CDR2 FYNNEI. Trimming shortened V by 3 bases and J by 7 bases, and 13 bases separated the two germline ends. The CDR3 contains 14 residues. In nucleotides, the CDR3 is TGTGCCAGCAGTGAGGGCACCCTTGACCAGCCCCAGCATTTT. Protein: CASSEGTLDQPQHF.

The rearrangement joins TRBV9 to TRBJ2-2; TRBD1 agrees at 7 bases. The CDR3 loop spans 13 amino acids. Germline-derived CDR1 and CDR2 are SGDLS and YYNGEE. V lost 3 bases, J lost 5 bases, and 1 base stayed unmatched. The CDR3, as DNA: TGTGCCAGCAGCGAGACAGGGACCGGGGAGCTGTTTTTT. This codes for CASSETGTGELFF.

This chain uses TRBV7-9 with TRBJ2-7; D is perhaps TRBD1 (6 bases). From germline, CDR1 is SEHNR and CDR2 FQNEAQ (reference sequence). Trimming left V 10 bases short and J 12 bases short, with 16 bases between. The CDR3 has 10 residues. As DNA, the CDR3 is TGTGCCATTGGGGGCGCTCATCCGTACTTC. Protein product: CAIGGAHPYF.

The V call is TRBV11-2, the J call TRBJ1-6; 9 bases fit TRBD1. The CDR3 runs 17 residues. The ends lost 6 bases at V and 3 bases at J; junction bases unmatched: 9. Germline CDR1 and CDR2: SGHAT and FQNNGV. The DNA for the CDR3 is TGTGCCAGCAGTTGGTCGGAGGGACAGGGCTATAATTCACCCCTCCACTTT. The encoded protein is CASSWSEGQGYNSPLHF.

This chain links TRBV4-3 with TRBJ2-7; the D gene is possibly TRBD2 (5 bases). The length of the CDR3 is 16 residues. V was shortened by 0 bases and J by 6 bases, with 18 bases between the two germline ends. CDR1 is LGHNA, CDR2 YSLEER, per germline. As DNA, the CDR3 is TGCGCCAGCAGCCAAGATAACGGGGTGGTAGGACTCGAGCAGTACTTC. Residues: CASSQDNGVVGLEQYF.

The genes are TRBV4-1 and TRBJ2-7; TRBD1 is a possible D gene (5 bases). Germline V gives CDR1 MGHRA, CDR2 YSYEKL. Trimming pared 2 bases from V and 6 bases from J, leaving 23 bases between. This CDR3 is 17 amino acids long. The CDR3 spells CASSQIATGWVRGEQYF. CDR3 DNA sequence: TGCGCCAGCAGCCAAATCGCTACAGGATGGGTAAGGGGCGAGCAGTACTTC.

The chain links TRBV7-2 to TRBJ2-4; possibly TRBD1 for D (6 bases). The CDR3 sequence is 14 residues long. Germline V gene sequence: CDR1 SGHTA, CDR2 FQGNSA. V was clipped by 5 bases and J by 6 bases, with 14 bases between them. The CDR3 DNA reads TGTGCCAGCAGCCAAGACAGGACACCAAACATTCAGTACTTC. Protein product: CASSQDRTPNIQYF.

CDR3 region: CASSASNQPQHF. The CDR3 DNA follows: TGTGCCAGTAGTGCGAGCAATCAGCCCCAGCATTTT. The chain combines TRBV19 with TRBJ1-5, with unresolved D. V was trimmed by 5 bases and J by 1 base, leaving 3 bases between them. The CDR3 loop spans 12 amino acids. Germline V lookup: CDR1 LNHDA, CDR2 SQIVND (reference sequence).

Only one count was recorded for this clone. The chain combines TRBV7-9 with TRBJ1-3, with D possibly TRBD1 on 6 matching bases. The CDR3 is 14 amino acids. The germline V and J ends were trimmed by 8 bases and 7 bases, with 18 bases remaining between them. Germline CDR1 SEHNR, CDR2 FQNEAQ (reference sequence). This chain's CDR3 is CASLNQGSGNTIYF. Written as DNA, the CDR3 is TGTGCCAGCCTAAACCAGGGGTCGGGGAACACCATATATTTT.

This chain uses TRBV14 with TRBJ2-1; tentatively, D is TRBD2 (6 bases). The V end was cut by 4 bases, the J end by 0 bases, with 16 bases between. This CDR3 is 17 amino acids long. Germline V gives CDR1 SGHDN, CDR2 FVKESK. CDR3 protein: CASSRPGTGSSYNEQFF. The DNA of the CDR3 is TGTGCCAGCAGCCGCCCTGGGACCGGGAGCTCCTACAATGAGCAGTTCTTC. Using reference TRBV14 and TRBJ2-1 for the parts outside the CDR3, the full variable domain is EAGVTQFPSHSVIEKGQTVTLRCDPISGHDNLYWYRRVMGKEIKFLLHFVKESKQDESGMPNNRFLAERTGGTYSTLKVQPAELEDSGVYFCASSRPGTGSSYNEQFFGPGTRLTVL.

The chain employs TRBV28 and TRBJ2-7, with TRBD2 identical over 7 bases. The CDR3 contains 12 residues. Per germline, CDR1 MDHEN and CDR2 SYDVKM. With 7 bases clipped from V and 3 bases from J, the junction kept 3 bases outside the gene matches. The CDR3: CASTTSVYEQYF. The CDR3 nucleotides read TGTGCCAGCACAACTAGCGTCTACGAGCAGTACTTC.

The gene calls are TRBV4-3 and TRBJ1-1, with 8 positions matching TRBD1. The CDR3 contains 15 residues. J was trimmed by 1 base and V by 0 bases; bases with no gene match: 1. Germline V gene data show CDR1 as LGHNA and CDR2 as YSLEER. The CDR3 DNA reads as TGCGCCAGCAGCCAAGAAGGACAGGGGAACACTGAAGCTTTCTTT. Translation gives CASSQEGQGNTEAFF.